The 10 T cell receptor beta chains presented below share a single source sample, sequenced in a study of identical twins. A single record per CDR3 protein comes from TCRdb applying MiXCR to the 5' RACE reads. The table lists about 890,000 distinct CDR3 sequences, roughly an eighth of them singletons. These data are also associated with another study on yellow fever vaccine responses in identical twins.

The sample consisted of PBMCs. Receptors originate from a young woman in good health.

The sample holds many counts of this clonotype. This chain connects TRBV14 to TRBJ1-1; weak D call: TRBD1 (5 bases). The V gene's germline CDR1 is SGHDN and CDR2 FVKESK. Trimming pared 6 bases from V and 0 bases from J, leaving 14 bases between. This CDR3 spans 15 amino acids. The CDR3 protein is CASRRDGSLNTEAFF. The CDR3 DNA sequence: TGTGCCAGCAGACGGGACGGAAGCTTGAACACTGAAGCTTTCTTT. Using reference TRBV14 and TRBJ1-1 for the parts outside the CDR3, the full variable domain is EAGVTQFPSHSVIEKGQTVTLRCDPISGHDNLYWYRRVMGKEIKFLLHFVKESKQDESGMPNNRFLAERTGGTYSTLKVQPAELEDSGVYFCASRRDGSLNTEAFFGQGTRLTVV.

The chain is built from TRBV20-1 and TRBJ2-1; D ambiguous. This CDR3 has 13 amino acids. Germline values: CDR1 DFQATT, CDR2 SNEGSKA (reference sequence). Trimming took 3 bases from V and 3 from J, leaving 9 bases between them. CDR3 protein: CSASRPNYNEQFF. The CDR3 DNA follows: TGCAGTGCTAGTAGGCCGAACTACAATGAGCAGTTCTTC.

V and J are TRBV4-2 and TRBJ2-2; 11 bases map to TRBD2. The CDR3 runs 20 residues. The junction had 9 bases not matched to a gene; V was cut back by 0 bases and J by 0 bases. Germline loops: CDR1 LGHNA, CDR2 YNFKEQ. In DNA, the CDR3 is TGTGCCAGCAGCCAAGATAGTAGCGGGAGGGTCGGGTCGAACACCGGGGAGCTGTTTTTT. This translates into CASSQDSSGRVGSNTGELFF.

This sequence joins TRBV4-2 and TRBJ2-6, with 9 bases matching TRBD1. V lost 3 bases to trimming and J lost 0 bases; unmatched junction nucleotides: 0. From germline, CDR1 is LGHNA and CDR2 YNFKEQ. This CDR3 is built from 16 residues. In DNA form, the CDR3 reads TGTGCCAGCAGCCAGACAGGGGGCTCTGGGGCCAACGTCCTGACTTTC. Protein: CASSQTGGSGANVLTF.

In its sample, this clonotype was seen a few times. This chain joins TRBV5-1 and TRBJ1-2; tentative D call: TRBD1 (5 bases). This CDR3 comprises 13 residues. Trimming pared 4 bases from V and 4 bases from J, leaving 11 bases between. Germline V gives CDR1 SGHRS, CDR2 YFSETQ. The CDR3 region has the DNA TGCGCCAGCAGCCCCAGGGCGGGCTATGGCTACACCTTC. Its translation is CASSPRAGYGYTF.

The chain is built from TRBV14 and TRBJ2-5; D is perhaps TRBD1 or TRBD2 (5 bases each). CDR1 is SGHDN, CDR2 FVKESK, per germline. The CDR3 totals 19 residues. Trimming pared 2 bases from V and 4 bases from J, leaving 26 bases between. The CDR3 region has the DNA TGTGCCAGCAGCCAAAGGGGCGGCCCCGGGACCCAATCCGGAGAGACCCAGTACTTC. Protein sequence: CASSQRGGPGTQSGETQYF.

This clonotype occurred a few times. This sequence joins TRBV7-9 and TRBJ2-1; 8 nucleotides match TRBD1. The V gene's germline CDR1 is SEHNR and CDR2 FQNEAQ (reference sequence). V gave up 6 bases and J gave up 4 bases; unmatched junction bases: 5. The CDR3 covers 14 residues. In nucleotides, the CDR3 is TGTGCCAGCAGTTGGACAGGGATGTACAATGAGCAGTTCTTC. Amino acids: CASSWTGMYNEQFF.

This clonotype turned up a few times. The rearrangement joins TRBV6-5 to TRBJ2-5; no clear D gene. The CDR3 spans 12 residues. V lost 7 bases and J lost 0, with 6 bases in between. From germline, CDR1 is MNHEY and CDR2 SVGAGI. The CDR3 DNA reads TGTGCCAGCACGAACAACCAAGAGACCCAGTACTTC. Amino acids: CASTNNQETQYF.

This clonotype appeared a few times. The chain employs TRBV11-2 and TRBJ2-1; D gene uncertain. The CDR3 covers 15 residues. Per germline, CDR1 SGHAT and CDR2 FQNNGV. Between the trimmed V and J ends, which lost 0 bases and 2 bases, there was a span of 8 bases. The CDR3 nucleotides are TGTGCCAGCAGCTTAGAGGCCCTTCCCTACAATGAGCAGTTCTTC. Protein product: CASSLEALPYNEQFF.

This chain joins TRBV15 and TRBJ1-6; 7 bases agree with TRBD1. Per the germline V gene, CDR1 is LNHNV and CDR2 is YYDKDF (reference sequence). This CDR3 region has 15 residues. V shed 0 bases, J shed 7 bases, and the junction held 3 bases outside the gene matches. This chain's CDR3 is CATSRDRGGNSPLHF. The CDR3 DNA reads TGTGCCACCAGCAGAGACAGGGGGGGGAATTCACCCCTCCACTTT.